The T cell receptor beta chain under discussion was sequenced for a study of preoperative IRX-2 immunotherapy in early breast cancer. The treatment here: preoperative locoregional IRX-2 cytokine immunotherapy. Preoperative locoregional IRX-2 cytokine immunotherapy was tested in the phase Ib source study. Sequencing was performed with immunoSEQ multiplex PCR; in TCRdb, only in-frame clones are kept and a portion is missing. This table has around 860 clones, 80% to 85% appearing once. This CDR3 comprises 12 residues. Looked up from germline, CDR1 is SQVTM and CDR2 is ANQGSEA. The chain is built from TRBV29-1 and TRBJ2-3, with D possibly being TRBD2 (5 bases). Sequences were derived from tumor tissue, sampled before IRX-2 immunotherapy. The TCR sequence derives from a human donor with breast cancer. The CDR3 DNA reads TGCACCGGTGACTACGGCACAGATACGCAGTATTTT. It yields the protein CTGDYGTDTQYF.